These 15 T cell receptor beta chains were all obtained from the same sample, sequenced in a study of cytomegalovirus exposure and HLA in healthy donors (dated by TCRdb to about 2017). The library was obtained by the immunoSEQ multiplex PCR assay. A mixture of 60 forward primers for TCR Vbeta segments and 13 reverse primers for TCR Jbeta segments was used in the multiplex PCR. In TCRdb, the immuneACCESS table is reduced to in-frame sequences with V and J assigned. These tables do not hold every clone; where another copy was compared, an unresolved V gene accounts for under half, and the others remain unexplained. This sample's records show tens of thousands of clones. The biggest ten clones account for 3.5% to 4% of the sample. The specimen was PBMCs. These receptors all stem from a man younger than 30 in good health and CMV-seropositive.

The genes are TRBV19 and TRBJ1-1, with TRBD1 as a possible D gene (5 bases). CDR3 length: 12 residues. In germline, CDR1 is LNHDA, CDR2 SQIVND (reference sequence). V dropped 6 bases and J dropped 3 bases, with 8 bases sitting between them. CDR3 nucleotides: TGTGCCAGTAGAGGGGATGACACTGAAGCTTTCTTT. Protein sequence: CASRGDDTEAFF.

The rearrangement links TRBV28 to TRBJ1-5; a possible D gene is TRBD1 (5 bases). The V end was cut by 5 bases, the J end by 3 bases, with 17 bases between. Germline V CDR1 and CDR2: MDHEN, SYDVKM. There are 16 residues in the CDR3. The CDR3 spells CASSELHGGNNQPQHF. CDR3 coding DNA: TGTGCCAGCAGTGAGTTACACGGGGGAAACAATCAGCCCCAGCATTTT.

The rearrangement joins TRBV6-5 to TRBJ1-1; D not resolved. The germline CDR1 and CDR2 sequences are MNHEY and SVGAGI. This CDR3 comprises 12 residues. Trimming removed 7 bases at V and 2 bases at J, with 8 bases between. The DNA for the CDR3 is TGTGCCAGCATGCGGGCAAACACTGAAGCTTTCTTT. This translates into CASMRANTEAFF.

The genes are TRBV4-1 and TRBJ1-1; D might be TRBD1 (6 bases). Trimming shortened V by 3 bases and J by 7 bases, and 18 bases separated the two germline ends. In germline, CDR1 is MGHRA, CDR2 YSYEKL. The CDR3 sequence is 15 residues long. The CDR3 DNA reads TGCGCCAGCAGCCACTTACAGGGAATTAAGCGTGAAGCTTTCTTT. It translates to CASSHLQGIKREAFF.

The chain employs TRBV28 and TRBJ1-5; perhaps TRBD1 as D (5 bases). Germline CDR1 and CDR2: MDHEN and SYDVKM. The V end was cut by 3 bases, the J end by 5 bases, with 11 bases between. The CDR3 spans 14 residues. This CDR3 reads CASSLGGNDQPQHF. In nucleotides, the CDR3 is TGTGCCAGCAGTTTGGGGGGGAACGATCAGCCCCAGCATTTT.

The chain combines TRBV4-2 with TRBJ1-2, with no clear D. V was trimmed by 0 bases and J by 8 bases, leaving 16 bases between them. CDR1 and CDR2 (germline): LGHNA, YNFKEQ. The CDR3 sequence is 15 residues long. DNA of the CDR3: TGTGCCAGCAGCCAAGAGCCCACACCCTCTCTCGGCTACACCTTC. The encoded protein is CASSQEPTPSLGYTF.

The gene calls are TRBV6-6 and TRBJ1-2; 9 positions agree with TRBD1. With 5 bases clipped from V and 7 bases from J, the junction kept 14 bases outside the gene matches. Germline CDR1 MNHNY, CDR2 SVGAGI (reference sequence). This CDR3 is built from 16 residues. As DNA, the CDR3 is TGTGCCAGCAGTGCCGGGACAGGGAAGGTTCGGACTGGCTACACCTTC. Its protein is CASSAGTGKVRTGYTF.

The chain combines TRBV14 with TRBJ2-7; 7 nucleotides line up with TRBD2. The CDR3 is 14 residues long. Unmatched junction bases numbered 7, after V lost 5 bases and J lost 3 bases. Germline-derived CDR1 and CDR2 are SGHDN and FVKESK. The CDR3 region is CASSLTSALYEQYF. CDR3 DNA: TGTGCCAGCAGCTTAACTAGCGCCCTCTACGAGCAGTACTTC.

The CDR3 bases are TGTGCCAGCAGCCTCAACATCCTCAGGGAAGAGACCCAGTACTTC. Its translation: CASSLNILREETQYF. V and J are TRBV13 and TRBJ2-5, with D possibly matching TRBD1 (5 bases). This CDR3 spans 15 amino acids. Germline V gene data show CDR1 as PRHDT and CDR2 as FYEKMQ (reference sequence). V lost 5 bases and J lost 3, with 16 bases in between. Looking up the rest from reference TRBV13 and TRBJ2-5 gives the full variable domain: AAGVIQSPRHLIKEKRETATLKCYPIPRHDTVYWYQQGPGQDPQFLISFYEKMQSDKGSIPDRFSAQQFSDYHSELNMSSLELGDSALYFCASSLNILREETQYFGPGTRLLVL.

This chain uses TRBV5-1 with TRBJ2-7; 11 positions agree with TRBD2. V dropped 7 bases and J dropped 4; count of bases not matched to a gene: 16. The germline gives CDR1 SGHRS, CDR2 YFSETQ. The CDR3 length is 17 residues. The DNA for the CDR3 is TGCGCCAGCGTAGGACCGGGGACTAGCGGTGAGGTTTACGAGCAGTACTTC. Protein: CASVGPGTSGEVYEQYF.

The V call is TRBV2, the J call TRBJ2-7; a possible D gene is TRBD1 (6 bases). From germline, CDR1 is SNHLY and CDR2 FYNNEI. The V gene lost 2 bases and the J gene lost 5 bases, with 19 bases spanning the gap. This CDR3 has 16 residues. In DNA, the CDR3 is TGTGCCAGCAGTGAAAGGACGAGACAGGAGACCCACGAGCAGTACTTC. Amino acids: CASSERTRQETHEQYF.

The chain couples TRBV5-6 to TRBJ2-3, with 13 positions matching TRBD2. Unmatched junction bases numbered 4, after V lost 4 bases and J lost 14 bases. Germline CDR1 SGHDT, CDR2 YYEEEE. The CDR3 length is 12 residues. The CDR3 DNA reads as TGTGCCAGCAGCCTAGGGACTAGCGGGACGTATTTT. Translation gives CASSLGTSGTYF.

The rearrangement joins TRBV5-1 to TRBJ2-7; TRBD2 agrees at 9 bases. Per germline, CDR1 SGHRS and CDR2 YFSETQ. CDR3 length: 15 amino acids. Germline trimming cut 4 bases from V and 0 bases from J; bases unmatched to any gene: 5. The CDR3 here is CASSGEGLASYEQYF. CDR3 nucleotide sequence: TGCGCCAGCAGCGGTGAGGGACTAGCCTCCTACGAGCAGTACTTC.

V gene TRBV9 combines with J gene TRBJ2-5, with 7 bases that match TRBD2. CDR3 length: 13 amino acids. Germline V CDR1 and CDR2: SGDLS, YYNGEE. The V segment lost 2 bases and the J segment 5 bases; nucleotides outside the gene matches: 3. The CDR3 loop reads CASSVEGGETQYF. The CDR3 DNA reads TGTGCCAGCAGCGTTGAGGGAGGGGAGACCCAGTACTTC.

The chain has TRBV6-1 and TRBJ2-5; 8 bases line up with TRBD1. Germline CDR1 and CDR2: MNHNS and SASEGT. The ends lost 8 bases at V and 4 bases at J; junction bases unmatched: 6. The CDR3 is made up of 13 amino acids. CDR3 DNA: TGTGCCAGCTCGGGGACAGGTGGAGAGACCCAGTACTTC. Its protein product is CASSGTGGETQYF.